This T cell receptor beta chain was sequenced during a study of blood T cell repertoires in COVID-19. How the authors handled the data: Reference gene primer amplification gave nucleated cell count estimates. TCRdb keeps only in-frame clones here, not all; method: immunoSEQ multiplex PCR. Clone size and the V and J calls come from that table; the DNA yielded D and trimming. Seen here are some 190,000 clones, 88% observed once, and the top ten hold around 4.8%. The sample consisted of peripheral blood. The TCR originated in a human donor in a cohort sampled during active COVID-19.

CDR3 in amino acids: CASSPNYLTSGANTGELFF. CDR3 DNA: TGTGCCAGCAGTCCCAATTACCTTACTAGCGGGGCCAACACCGGGGAGCTGTTTTTT. This chain links TRBV6-6 with TRBJ2-2; 10 bases are shared with TRBD2. The CDR3 extends over 19 amino acids. Germline CDR1 MNHNY, CDR2 SVGAGI (reference sequence). The trim removed 5 bases at V and 2 bases at J, leaving 14 bases unmatched.